This T cell receptor beta chain derives from a study of T cell responses to AZD1222 COVID-19 vaccine. Whole-study findings and limits: Breadth and depth of Spike-specific TCRs rose after two AZD1222 doses. Just a handful of people given AZD1222 tested seropositive at baseline.

Some clones are missing from TCRdb's copy, which holds only in-frame ones; the method was immunoSEQ multiplex PCR. The sample holds roughly 180,000 clones; around nine tenths are singletons and the top ten take approximately 3%. About this clone itself: Its antigen is not identified.

The CDR3 is 16 residues long. This clonotype was sampled from an adult in good health. The chain couples TRBV21-1 to TRBJ2-5. TRBV21-1 is deemed a pseudogene. The sequencing here drew on peripheral blood, taken on day 0 of AZD1222 vaccination. For the CDR3, the DNA is TGTGCCAGCAGCAAAGTAGACAGGGTGCGGGGGGAGACCCAGTACTTC. Amino acid sequence: CASSKVDRVRGETQYF.